This T cell receptor (beta chain) is drawn from a study of T cells after yellow fever vaccination. TCRdb processed the 5' RACE reads anew with MiXCR; each CDR3 protein has one entry. The sample has some 150,000 distinct CDR3 sequences, roughly 8.8% seen once. Germline V gene data show CDR1 as SGDLS and CDR2 as YYNGEE. The CDR3 length is 17 residues. The trim removed 0 bases at V and 2 bases at J, leaving 9 bases unmatched. Specimen: CD8+ T cells sorted from PBMCs, collected 45 days after the yellow fever booster vaccination. The clonotype comes from a young man who received the YFV17D yellow fever vaccine. V is TRBV9 and J is TRBJ2-5, with 8 bases aligning to TRBD1. CDR3 DNA: TGTGCCAGCAGCGTAGTTAAGGACAGGGAGGATCAAGAGACCCAGTACTTC. Encoded protein: CASSVVKDREDQETQYF.